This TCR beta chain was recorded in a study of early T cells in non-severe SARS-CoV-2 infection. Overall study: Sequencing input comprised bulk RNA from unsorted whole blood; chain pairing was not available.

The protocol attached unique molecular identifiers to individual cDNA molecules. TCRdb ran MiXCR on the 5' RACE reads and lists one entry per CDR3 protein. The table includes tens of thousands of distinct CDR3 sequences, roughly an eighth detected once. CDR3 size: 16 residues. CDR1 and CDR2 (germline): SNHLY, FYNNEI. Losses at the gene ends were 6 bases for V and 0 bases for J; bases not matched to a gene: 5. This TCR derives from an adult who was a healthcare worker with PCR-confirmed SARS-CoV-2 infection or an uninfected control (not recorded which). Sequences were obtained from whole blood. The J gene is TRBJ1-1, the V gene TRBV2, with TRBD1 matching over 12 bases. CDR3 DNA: TGTGCCAGCAGCCCGGGACAGGGGGCTATGAACACTGAAGCTTTCTTT. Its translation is CASSPGQGAMNTEAFF.